One sample yielded the 7 T cell receptor beta chains listed below, sequenced in a study of blood T cell repertoires in COVID-19 (dated by TCRdb to about 2020). The library was made by the immunoSEQ multiplex PCR assay. The table comes from immuneACCESS by way of TCRdb, which keeps in-frame sequences with V and J called. Part of the clones is missing from these tables; in studies checked, under half for an unresolved V gene and the rest for unknown reasons. The sample table contains approximately 230,000 clones; only one count was recorded for 88% of them. Approximately 2.1% of the sample comes from the top ten. Sequenced sample: peripheral blood. The receptors were sampled from a woman between 35 and 50 years old who had recovered from COVID-19.

This clone was seen just once. The chain combines TRBV27 with TRBJ2-3; 7 positions agree with TRBD2. Looked up from germline, CDR1 is MNHEY and CDR2 is SMNVEV (reference sequence). The CDR3 length is 13 residues. V dropped 3 bases and J dropped 5; count of bases not matched to a gene: 2. CDR3 sequence: CASSFTGGDTQYF. In DNA form, the CDR3 reads TGTGCCAGCAGTTTTACGGGGGGAGATACGCAGTATTTT.

This rearrangement joins TRBV7-2 to TRBJ2-7; D gene uncertain. V gave up 5 bases and J gave up 6 bases, with 23 bases separating them. This CDR3 is 16 amino acids long. Germline V lookup: CDR1 SGHTA, CDR2 FQGNSA. CDR3 sequence reads: CASSPSPPGGVAEQYF. In nucleotides, the CDR3 is TGTGCCAGCAGCCCATCCCCCCCCGGCGGCGTGGCCGAGCAGTACTTC.

V and J are TRBV3-1 (or the pseudogene TRBV3-2) and TRBJ1-2; tentatively, D is TRBD1 (6 bases). This CDR3 comprises 15 residues. Germline V gene data show CDR1 as LGHDT and CDR2 as YNNKEL (reference sequence). The ends were cut back, 1 base at V and 3 bases at J, with 12 bases in the middle. In DNA form, the CDR3 reads TGTGCCAGCAGCCAAGTAACAGGGCCTCACTATGGCTACACCTTC. It yields the protein CASSQVTGPHYGYTF.

The gene calls are TRBV5-4 and TRBJ2-5; 13 positions agree with TRBD2. CDR1 is SGHNT and CDR2 is YYREEE in the germline V gene (reference sequence). The V and J ends lost 4 bases and 1 base, in that order; junction bases with no gene match: 7. This CDR3 is built from 17 residues. CDR3 sequence (DNA): TGTGCCAGCAGCCCCCGACTAGCGGGAGGTAGCCAAGAGACCCAGTACTTC. Amino acids: CASSPRLAGGSQETQYF.

The rearrangement uses TRBV2 and TRBJ2-1; D is unclear. V dropped 2 bases and J dropped 0 bases, with 8 bases sitting between them. Germline V gives CDR1 SNHLY, CDR2 FYNNEI. The CDR3 is 15 residues long. The CDR3 loop reads CASSERVSSYNEQFF. The CDR3 DNA follows: TGTGCCAGCAGTGAACGGGTGAGCTCCTACAATGAGCAGTTCTTC.

V is TRBV5-4 and J is TRBJ2-7; 7 bases fit TRBD1. CDR3 size: 13 residues. After removal of 5 bases from V and 2 bases from J, the junction contained 4 bases not matched to a gene. Germline V CDR1 and CDR2: SGHNT, YYREEE (reference sequence). CDR3 bases: TGTGCCAGCAGACTTCAGGGGGCCTACGAGCAGTACTTC. Protein sequence: CASRLQGAYEQYF.

The genes are TRBV24-1 and TRBJ1-2; 8 bases agree with TRBD1. The CDR3 covers 14 residues. V lost 7 bases and J lost 4; bases outside the gene matches: 7. Germline CDR1 reads KGHDR; CDR2 reads SFDVKD. The CDR3 DNA is TGTGCCACCAGAGCAGCCGGACAGGGCTATGGCTACACCTTC. Its translation is CATRAAGQGYGYTF.